This T cell receptor (beta chain) was identified during a study of cytomegalovirus exposure and HLA in healthy donors. The CDR3 sequence is 16 residues long. V dropped 3 bases and J dropped 3 bases, with 17 bases sitting between them. From germline, CDR1 is MNHEY and CDR2 SMNVEV (reference sequence). This clone came up once. PCR was performed using 60 Vbeta and 13 Jbeta primers. This table comes from immunoSEQ multiplex PCR, and its TCRdb copy is limited to in-frame clones, with some not included. Found here are some 160,000 clones, roughly 83% of them singletons; the top ten hold about 1.4%. The chain uses TRBV27 and TRBJ1-1; the D gene is possibly TRBD1 (6 bases). The sequencing input was PBMCs. This clonotype was obtained from a young woman in good health and CMV-seronegative. The CDR3 nucleotides read TGTGCCAGCAGTTTTGGGGAGGGGGGCGAGGACACTGAAGCTTTCTTT. This gives the protein CASSFGEGGEDTEAFF.